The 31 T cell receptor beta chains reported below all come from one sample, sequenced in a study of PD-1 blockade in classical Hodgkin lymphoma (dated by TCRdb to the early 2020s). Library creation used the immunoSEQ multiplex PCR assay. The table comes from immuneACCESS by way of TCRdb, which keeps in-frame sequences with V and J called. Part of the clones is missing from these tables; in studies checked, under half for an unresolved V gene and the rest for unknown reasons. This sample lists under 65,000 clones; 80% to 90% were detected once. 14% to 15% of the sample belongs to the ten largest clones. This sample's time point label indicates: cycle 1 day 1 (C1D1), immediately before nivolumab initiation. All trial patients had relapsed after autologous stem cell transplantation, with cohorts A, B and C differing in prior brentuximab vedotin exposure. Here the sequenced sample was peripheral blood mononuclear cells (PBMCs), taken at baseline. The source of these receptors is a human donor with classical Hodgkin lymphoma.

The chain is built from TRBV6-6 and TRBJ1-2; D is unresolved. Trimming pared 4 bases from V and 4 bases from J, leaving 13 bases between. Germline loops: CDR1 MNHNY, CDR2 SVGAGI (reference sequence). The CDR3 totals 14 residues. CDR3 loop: CASSFLVPSYGYTF. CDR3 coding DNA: TGTGCCAGCAGTTTTCTCGTCCCATCCTATGGCTACACCTTC.

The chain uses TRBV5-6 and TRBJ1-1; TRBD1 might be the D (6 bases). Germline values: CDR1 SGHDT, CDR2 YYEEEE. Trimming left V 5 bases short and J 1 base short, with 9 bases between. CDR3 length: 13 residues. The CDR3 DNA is TGTGCCAGCAGACTGGACAGGAACACTGAAGCTTTCTTT. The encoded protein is CASRLDRNTEAFF.

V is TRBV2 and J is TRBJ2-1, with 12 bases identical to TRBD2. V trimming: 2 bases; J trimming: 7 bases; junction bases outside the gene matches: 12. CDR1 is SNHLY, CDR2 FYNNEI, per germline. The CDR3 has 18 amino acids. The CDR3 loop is CASSEPSGGAVGPNEQFF. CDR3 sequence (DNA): TGTGCCAGCAGTGAACCTAGCGGGGGGGCGGTGGGACCAAATGAGCAGTTCTTC.

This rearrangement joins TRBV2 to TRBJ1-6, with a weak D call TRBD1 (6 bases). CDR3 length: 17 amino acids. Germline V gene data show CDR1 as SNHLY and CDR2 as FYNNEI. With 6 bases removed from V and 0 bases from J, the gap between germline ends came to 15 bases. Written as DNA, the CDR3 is TGTGCCAGCAGCGGGGAAGGGGGAAGCTCCTATAATTCACCCCTCCACTTT. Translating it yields CASSGEGGSSYNSPLHF.

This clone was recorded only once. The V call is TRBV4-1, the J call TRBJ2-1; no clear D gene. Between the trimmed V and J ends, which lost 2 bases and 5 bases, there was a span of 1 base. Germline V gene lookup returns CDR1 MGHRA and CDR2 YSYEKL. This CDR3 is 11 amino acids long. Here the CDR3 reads CASSQNNEQFF. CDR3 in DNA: TGCGCCAGCAGCCAAAACAATGAGCAGTTCTTC.

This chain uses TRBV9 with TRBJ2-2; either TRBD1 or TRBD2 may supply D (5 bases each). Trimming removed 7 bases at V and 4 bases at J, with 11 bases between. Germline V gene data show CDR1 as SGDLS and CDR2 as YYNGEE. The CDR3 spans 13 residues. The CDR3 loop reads CASGGEVTGELFF. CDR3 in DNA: TGTGCCAGCGGGGGAGAGGTCACCGGGGAGCTGTTTTTT.

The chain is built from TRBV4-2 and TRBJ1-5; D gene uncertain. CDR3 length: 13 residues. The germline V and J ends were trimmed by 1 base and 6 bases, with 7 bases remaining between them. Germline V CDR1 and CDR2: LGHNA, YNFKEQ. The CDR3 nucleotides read TGTGCCAGCAGCCAAGTGGGAGGTCAGCCCCAGCATTTT. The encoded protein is CASSQVGGQPQHF.

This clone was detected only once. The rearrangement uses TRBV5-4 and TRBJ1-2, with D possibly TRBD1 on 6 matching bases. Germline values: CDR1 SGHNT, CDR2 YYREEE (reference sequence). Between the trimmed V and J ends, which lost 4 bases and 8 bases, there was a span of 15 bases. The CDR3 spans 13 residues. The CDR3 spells CASSAQGGEGYTF. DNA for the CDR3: TGTGCCAGCAGCGCACAGGGAGGGGAGGGCTACACCTTC.

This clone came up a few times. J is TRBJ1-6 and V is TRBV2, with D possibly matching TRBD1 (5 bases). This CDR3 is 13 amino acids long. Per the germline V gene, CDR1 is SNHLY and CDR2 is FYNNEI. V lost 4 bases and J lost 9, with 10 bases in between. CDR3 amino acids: CASSVRGSSPLHF. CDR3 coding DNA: TGTGCCAGCAGTGTGCGGGGGTCTTCACCCCTCCACTTT.

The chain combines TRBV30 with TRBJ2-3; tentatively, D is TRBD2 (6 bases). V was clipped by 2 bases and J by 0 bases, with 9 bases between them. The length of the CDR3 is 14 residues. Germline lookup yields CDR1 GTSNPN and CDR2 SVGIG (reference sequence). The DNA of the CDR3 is TGTGCCTGGAGTCAACTAGCTAGCACAGATACGCAGTATTTT. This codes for CAWSQLASTDTQYF.

The CDR3 sequence is CAISESKETQYF. The CDR3, as DNA: TGTGCCATCAGTGAGTCGAAAGAGACCCAGTACTTC. This chain uses TRBV10-3 with TRBJ2-5; D is undetermined. The V end was cut by 0 bases, the J end by 3 bases, with 2 bases between. The CDR3 loop spans 12 amino acids. Germline CDR1 reads ENHRY; CDR2 reads SYGVKD.

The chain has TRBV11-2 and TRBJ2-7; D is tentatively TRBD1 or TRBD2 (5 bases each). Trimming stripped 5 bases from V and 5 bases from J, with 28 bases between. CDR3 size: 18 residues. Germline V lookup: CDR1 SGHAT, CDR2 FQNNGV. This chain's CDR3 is CASSTILGSGQGTDEQYF. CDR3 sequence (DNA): TGTGCCAGCAGCACAATCCTTGGGTCGGGGCAGGGTACGGACGAGCAGTACTTC.

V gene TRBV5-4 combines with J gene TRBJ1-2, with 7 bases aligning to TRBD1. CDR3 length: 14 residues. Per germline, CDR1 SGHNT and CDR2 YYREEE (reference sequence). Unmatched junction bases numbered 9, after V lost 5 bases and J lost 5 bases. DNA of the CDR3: TGTGCCAGCAGTCAACATCTCAGGGGGTATGGCTACACCTTC. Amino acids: CASSQHLRGYGYTF. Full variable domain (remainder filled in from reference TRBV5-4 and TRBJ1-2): ETGVTQSPTHLIKTRGQQVTLRCSSQSGHNTVSWYQQALGQGPQFIFQYYREEENGRGNFPPRFSGLQFPNYSSELNVNALELDDSALYLCASSQHLRGYGYTFGSGTRLTVV.

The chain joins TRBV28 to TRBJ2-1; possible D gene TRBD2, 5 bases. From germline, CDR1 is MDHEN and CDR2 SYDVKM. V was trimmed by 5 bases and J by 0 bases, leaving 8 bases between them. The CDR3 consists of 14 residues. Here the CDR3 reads CASSLAISYNEQFF. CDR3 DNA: TGTGCCAGCAGTCTAGCCATCTCCTACAATGAGCAGTTCTTC.

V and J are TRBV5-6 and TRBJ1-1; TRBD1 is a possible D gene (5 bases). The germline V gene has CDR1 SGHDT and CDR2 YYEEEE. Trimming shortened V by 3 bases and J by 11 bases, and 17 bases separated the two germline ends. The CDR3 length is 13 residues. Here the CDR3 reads CASSWESGQRAFF. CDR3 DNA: TGTGCCAGCAGCTGGGAGTCGGGGCAGAGGGCTTTCTTT.

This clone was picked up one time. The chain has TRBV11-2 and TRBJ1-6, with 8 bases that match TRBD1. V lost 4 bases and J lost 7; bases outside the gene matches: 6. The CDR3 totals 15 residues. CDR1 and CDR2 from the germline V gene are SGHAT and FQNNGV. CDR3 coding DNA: TGTGCCAGCAGCTGGGGGACAGGACGAAATTCACCCCTCCACTTT. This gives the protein CASSWGTGRNSPLHF.

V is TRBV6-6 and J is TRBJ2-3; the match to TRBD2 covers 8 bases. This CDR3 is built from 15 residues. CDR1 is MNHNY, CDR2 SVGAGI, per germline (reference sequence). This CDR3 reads CTSRGGVYSTDTQYF. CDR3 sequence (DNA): TGTACTTCCCGGGGGGGGGTTTATAGCACAGATACGCAGTATTTT.

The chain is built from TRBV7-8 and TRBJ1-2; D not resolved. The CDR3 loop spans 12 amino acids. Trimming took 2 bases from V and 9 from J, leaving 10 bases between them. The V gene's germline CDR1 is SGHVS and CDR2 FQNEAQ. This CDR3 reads CASSLYGDRYTF. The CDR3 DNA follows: TGTGCCAGCAGCTTATACGGGGATCGCTACACCTTC.

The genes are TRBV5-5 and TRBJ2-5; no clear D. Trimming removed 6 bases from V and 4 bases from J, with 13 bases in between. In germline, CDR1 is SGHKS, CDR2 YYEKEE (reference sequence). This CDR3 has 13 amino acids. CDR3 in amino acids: CASNIQGGETQYF. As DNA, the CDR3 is TGTGCCAGCAACATCCAAGGTGGAGAGACCCAGTACTTC.

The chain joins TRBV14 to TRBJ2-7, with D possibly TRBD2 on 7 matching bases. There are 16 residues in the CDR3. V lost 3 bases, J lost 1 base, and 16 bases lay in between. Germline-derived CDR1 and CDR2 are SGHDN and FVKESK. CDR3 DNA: TGTGCCAGCAGCCAGGGGGGGGGCCCTCTATCCTACGAGCAGTACTTC. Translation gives CASSQGGGPLSYEQYF.

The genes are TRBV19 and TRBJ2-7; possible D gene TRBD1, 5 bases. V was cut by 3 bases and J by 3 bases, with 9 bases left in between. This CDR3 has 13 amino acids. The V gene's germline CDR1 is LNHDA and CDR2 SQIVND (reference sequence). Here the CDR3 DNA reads TGTGCCAGTAGTATCGACAGCTTCTACGAGCAGTACTTC. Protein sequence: CASSIDSFYEQYF.

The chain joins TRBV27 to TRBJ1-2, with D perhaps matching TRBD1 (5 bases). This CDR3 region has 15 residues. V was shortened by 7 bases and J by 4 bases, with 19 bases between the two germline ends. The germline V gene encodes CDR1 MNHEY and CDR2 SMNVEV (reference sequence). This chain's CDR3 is CASTAMGRLGYGYTF. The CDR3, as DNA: TGTGCCAGCACTGCAATGGGGCGACTCGGCTATGGCTACACCTTC.

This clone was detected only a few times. The CDR3 DNA follows: TGTGCCAGCAGTTTATCGAGGGGGGGGCTTAATGGCTACACCTTC. Protein sequence: CASSLSRGGLNGYTF. The J gene is TRBJ1-2, the V gene TRBV6-6; tentatively, D is TRBD1 (6 bases). Germline V gene lookup returns CDR1 MNHNY and CDR2 SVGAGI (reference sequence). The CDR3 consists of 15 residues. Trimming removed 4 bases from V and 6 bases from J, with 18 bases in between.

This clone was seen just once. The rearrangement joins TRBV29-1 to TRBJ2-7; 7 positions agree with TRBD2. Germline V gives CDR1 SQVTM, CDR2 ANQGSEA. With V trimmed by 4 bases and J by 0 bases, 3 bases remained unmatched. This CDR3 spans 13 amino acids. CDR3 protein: CSVGGGSSYEQYF. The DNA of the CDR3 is TGCAGCGTTGGGGGAGGGTCCTCCTACGAGCAGTACTTC.

CDR3 sequence: CASSFSDRVQGYTF. The CDR3 DNA sequence: TGTGCCAGCAGTTTTTCCGACAGGGTTCAGGGCTACACCTTC. The chain carries TRBV27 and TRBJ1-2; 7 nucleotides align to TRBD1. CDR1 is MNHEY and CDR2 is SMNVEV in the germline V gene (reference sequence). This CDR3 comprises 14 residues. V shed 3 bases, J shed 8 bases, and the junction held 9 bases outside the gene matches.

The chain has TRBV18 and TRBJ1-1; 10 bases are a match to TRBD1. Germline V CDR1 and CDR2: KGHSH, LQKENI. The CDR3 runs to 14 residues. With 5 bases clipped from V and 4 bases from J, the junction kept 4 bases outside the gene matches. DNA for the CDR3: TGTGCCAGCTCAGACAGGGGGCGAGGCACTGAAGCTTTCTTT. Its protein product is CASSDRGRGTEAFF.

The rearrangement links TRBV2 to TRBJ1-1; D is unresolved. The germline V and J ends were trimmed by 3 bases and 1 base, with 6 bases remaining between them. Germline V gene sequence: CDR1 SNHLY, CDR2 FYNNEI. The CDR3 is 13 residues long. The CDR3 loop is CASSDDANTEAFF. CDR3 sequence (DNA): TGTGCCAGCAGTGACGACGCGAACACTGAAGCTTTCTTT.

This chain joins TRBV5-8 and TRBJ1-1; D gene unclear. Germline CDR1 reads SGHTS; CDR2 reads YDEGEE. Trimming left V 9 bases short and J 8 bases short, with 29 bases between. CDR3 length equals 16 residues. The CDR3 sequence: CATLPPRWHTLVEAFF. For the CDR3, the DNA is TGTGCCACCTTGCCTCCCCGCTGGCATACCTTAGTCGAAGCTTTCTTT.

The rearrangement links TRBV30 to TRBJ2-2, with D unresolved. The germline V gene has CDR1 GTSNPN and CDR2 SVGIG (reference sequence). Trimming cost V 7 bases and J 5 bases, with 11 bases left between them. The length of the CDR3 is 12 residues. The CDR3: CAFAEATGELFF. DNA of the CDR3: TGTGCCTTCGCGGAAGCGACCGGGGAGCTGTTTTTT.

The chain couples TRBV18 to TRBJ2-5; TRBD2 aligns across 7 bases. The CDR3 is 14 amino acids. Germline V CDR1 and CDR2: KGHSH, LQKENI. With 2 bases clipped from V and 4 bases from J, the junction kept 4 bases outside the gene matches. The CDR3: CASSPSSGGETQYF. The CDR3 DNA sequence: TGTGCCAGCTCACCATCCTCGGGGGGAGAGACCCAGTACTTC.

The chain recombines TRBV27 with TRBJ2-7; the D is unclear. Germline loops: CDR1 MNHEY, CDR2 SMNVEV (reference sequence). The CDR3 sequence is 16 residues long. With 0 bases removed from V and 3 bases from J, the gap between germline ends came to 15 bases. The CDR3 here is CASSLSGYSTGYEQYF. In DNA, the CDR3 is TGTGCCAGCAGTTTATCGGGTTACAGCACGGGCTACGAGCAGTACTTC.